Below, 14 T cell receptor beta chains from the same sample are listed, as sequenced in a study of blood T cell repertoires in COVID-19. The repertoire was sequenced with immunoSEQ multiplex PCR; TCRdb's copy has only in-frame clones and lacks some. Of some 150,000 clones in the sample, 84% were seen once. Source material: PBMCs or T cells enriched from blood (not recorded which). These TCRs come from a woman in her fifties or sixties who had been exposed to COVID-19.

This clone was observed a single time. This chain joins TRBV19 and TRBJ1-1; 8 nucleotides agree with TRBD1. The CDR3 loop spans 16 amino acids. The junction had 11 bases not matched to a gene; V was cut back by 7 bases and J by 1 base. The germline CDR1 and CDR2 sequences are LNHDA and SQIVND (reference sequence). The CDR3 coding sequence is TGTGCCAGTAAGGAGGTGACAGGGGTTAGGAACACTGAAGCTTTCTTT. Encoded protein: CASKEVTGVRNTEAFF.

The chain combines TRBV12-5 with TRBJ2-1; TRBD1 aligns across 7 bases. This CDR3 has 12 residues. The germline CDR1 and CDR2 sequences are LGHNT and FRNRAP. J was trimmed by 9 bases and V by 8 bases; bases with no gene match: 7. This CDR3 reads CASTTGFSEQFF. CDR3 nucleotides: TGTGCTAGTACGACAGGGTTCAGTGAGCAGTTCTTC.

The CDR3 nucleotides read TGTGCCAGCAGCTCGTCGCGACTAGCGGGGGGGCCCTACGAGCAGTACTTC. Protein product: CASSSSRLAGGPYEQYF. This sequence joins TRBV7-2 and TRBJ2-7; TRBD2 matches at 14 bases. Trimming took 4 bases from V and 2 from J; bases not matched to a gene: 7. Germline V CDR1 and CDR2: SGHTA, FQGNSA. The length of the CDR3 is 17 residues.

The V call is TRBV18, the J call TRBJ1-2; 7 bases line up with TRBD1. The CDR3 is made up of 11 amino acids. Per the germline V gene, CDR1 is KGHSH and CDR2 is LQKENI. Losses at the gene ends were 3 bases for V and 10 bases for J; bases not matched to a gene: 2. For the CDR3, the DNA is TGTGCCAGCTCACCCGGACAGGACTACACCTTC. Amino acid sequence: CASSPGQDYTF.

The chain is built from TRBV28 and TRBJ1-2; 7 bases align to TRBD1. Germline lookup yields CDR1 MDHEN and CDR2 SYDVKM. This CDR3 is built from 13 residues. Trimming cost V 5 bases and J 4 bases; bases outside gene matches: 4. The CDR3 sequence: CASSLGTVYGYTF. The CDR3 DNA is TGTGCCAGCAGTCTCGGGACAGTCTATGGCTACACCTTC.

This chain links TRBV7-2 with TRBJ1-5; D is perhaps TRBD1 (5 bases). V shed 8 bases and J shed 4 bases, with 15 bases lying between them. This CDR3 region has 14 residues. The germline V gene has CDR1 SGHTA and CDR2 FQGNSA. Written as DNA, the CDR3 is TGTGCCAGCGCCCGTGGGGGGGGTAATCAGCCCCAGCATTTT. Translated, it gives CASARGGGNQPQHF.

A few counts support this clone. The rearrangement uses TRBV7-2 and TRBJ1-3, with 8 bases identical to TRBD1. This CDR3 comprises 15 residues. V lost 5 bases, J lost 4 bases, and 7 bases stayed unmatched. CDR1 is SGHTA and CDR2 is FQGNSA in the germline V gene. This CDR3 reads CASSVDRGSGNTIYF. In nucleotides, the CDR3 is TGTGCCAGCAGCGTCGACAGGGGTTCAGGAAACACCATATATTTT.

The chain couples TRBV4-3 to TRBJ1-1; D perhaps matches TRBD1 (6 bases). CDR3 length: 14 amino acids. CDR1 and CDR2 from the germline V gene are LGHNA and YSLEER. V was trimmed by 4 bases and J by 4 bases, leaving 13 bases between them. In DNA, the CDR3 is TGCGCCAGCAGCCTAGGGGGACGGGGCACTGAAGCTTTCTTT. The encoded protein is CASSLGGRGTEAFF.

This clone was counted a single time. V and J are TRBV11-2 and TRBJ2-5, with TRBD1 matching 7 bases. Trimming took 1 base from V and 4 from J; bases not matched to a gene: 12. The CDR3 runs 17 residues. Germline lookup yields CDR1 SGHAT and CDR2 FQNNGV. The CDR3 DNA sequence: TGTGCCAGCAGCTTAGGGAGACAGGGAAGGGGCTCAGAGACCCAGTACTTC. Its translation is CASSLGRQGRGSETQYF.

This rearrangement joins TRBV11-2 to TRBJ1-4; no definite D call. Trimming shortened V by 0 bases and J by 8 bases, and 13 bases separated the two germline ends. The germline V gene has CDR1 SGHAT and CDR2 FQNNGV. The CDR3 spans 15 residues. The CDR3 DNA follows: TGTGCCAGCAGCTTAGATCGAGGGTCTACGGAAAAACTGTTTTTT. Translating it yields CASSLDRGSTEKLFF.

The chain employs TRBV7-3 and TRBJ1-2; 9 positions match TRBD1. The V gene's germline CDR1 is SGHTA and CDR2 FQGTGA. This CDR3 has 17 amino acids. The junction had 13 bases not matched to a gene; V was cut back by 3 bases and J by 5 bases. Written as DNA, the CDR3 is TGTGCCAGCAGCTTGCGGGGGACAGGGAGGTCGAGGTATGGCTACACCTTC. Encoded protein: CASSLRGTGRSRYGYTF.

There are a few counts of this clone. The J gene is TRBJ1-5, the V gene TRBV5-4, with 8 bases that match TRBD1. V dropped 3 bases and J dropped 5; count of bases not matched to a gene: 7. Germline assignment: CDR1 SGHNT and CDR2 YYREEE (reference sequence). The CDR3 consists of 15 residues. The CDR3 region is CASSSNPGQDQPQHF. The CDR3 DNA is TGTGCCAGCAGCTCGAACCCGGGACAGGATCAGCCCCAGCATTTT.

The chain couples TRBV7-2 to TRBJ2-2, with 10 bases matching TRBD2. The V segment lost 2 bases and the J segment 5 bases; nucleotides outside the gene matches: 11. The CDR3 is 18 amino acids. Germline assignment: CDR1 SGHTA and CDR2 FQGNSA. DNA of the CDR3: TGTGCCAGCAGCTTAAGGGCTAGCGGGGGAGGGGAAACCGGGGAGCTGTTTTTT. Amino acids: CASSLRASGGGETGELFF.

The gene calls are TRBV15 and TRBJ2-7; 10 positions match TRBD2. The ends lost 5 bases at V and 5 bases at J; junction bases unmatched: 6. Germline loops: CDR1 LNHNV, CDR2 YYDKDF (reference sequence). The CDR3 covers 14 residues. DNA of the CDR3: TGTGCCACCAGCGGCCGACTAGCGGGTCACGAGCAGTACTTC. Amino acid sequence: CATSGRLAGHEQYF.